The 13 T cell receptor beta chains below all came from one sample that was sequenced in a study of T cells in Graves' hyperthyroidism and ophthalmopathy. The investigators amplified TCR beta CDR3 regions from RNA transcripts. First-round RT-PCR targeting the TCR CDR3 was performed with the HTBI primer set. TCRdb called the multiplex PCR reads again in MiXCR, with one record for every CDR3 protein. In the table there are 660,000 or so distinct CDR3 sequences, 20% to 25% of which are singletons. Specimen: blood. The source is a man aged 25-45 years with Graves' ophthalmopathy.

In the case of this clonotype: The junction departs from germline at one end; a sequencing error may be responsible. The chain carries TRBV4-2 and TRBJ2-2; 8 positions match TRBD2. The V gene's germline CDR1 is LGHNA and CDR2 YNFKEQ. The CDR3 has 15 amino acids. The CDR3 nucleotides are TGTGCCAGCGGCCAAGGGTCGGGAGGGACCGGGGAGCTGTTTTTT. Translated, it gives CASGQGSGGTGELFF.

This clonotype was detected a few times. The genes are TRBV9 and TRBJ2-7; 12 bases map to TRBD2. Germline trimming cut 0 bases from V and 5 bases from J; bases unmatched to any gene: 6. Germline V gene lookup returns CDR1 SGDLS and CDR2 YYNGEE. CDR3 length: 16 residues. The DNA for the CDR3 is TGTGCCAGCAGCGTAGGCCTAGCGGGAGGGGAGAACGAGCAGTACTTC. Protein sequence: CASSVGLAGGENEQYF.

There are a few counts of this clonotype. This chain connects TRBV3-1 to TRBJ2-1; D call uncertain. V gave up 0 bases and J gave up 8 bases, with 14 bases separating them. This CDR3 has 15 residues. Germline V gene sequence: CDR1 LGHDT, CDR2 YNNKEL (reference sequence). The CDR3 region has the DNA TGTGCCAGCAGCCAAGATGAAGGAGCTACGGATGAGCAGTTCTTC. Translating it yields CASSQDEGATDEQFF.

The chain joins TRBV6-2 or TRBV6-3 to TRBJ1-1; D ambiguous. The CDR3 is 16 amino acids. The V gene lost 0 bases and the J gene lost 3 bases, with 14 bases spanning the gap. Germline CDR1 is MNHEY and CDR2 is SVGEGT. The CDR3 here is CASSYSLAIPDTEAFF. The CDR3 nucleotides are TGTGCCAGCAGTTACTCGCTCGCAATTCCGGACACTGAAGCTTTCTTT.

This clonotype occurred many times. The chain employs TRBV15 and TRBJ2-1; 14 positions agree with TRBD2. The CDR3 has 19 amino acids. V was pared by 3 bases and J by 3 bases, with 10 bases of the junction left unmatched. CDR1 LNHNV and CDR2 YYDKDF come from the germline V gene (reference sequence). The CDR3 DNA is TGTGCCACCAGCAGGGAAAATTCGGGACTAGCGGGAGACTACAATGAGCAGTTCTTC. Its protein product is CATSRENSGLAGDYNEQFF.

This clonotype was recorded a few times. This chain links TRBV12-3 or TRBV12-4 with TRBJ2-1; 16 bases line up with TRBD2. The CDR3 extends over 17 amino acids. Losses at the gene ends were 5 bases for V and 7 bases for J; bases not matched to a gene: 8. CDR3 nucleotides: TGTGCCAGCAGTCATCCGGGACTAGCGGGAGGGCCGAATGAGCAGTTCTTC. Amino acids: CASSHPGLAGGPNEQFF.

A few counts support this clonotype. This chain links TRBV20-1 with TRBJ2-7; TRBD2 aligns across 13 bases. The CDR3 consists of 15 residues. V shed 6 bases, J shed 0 bases, and the junction held 5 bases outside the gene matches. The germline CDR1 and CDR2 sequences are DFQATT and SNEGSKA (reference sequence). CDR3 region: CSARGLAGSSYEQYF. CDR3 nucleotide sequence: TGCAGTGCAAGGGGACTAGCGGGAAGCTCCTACGAGCAGTACTTC.

This chain connects TRBV5-1 to TRBJ2-3; TRBD2 is a possible D gene (5 bases). Trimming took 4 bases from V and 7 from J, leaving 16 bases between them. The CDR3 totals 14 residues. In germline, CDR1 is SGHRS, CDR2 YFSETQ. The DNA for the CDR3 is TGCGCCAGCAGCGGTAGCGAGAGTTGGAATACGCAGTATTTT. It yields the protein CASSGSESWNTQYF.

The rearrangement uses TRBV25-1 and TRBJ2-2, with D possibly being TRBD1 (5 bases). This CDR3 is built from 14 residues. Germline assignment: CDR1 MGHDK and CDR2 SYGVNS. Trimming shortened V by 3 bases and J by 5 bases, and 10 bases separated the two germline ends. The CDR3 is CASSDSRTTGELFF. The CDR3 DNA follows: TGTGCCAGCAGTGACTCTCGGACAACCGGGGAGCTGTTTTTT.

V and J are TRBV7-2 and TRBJ1-1; D not resolved. V lost 6 bases and J 8 bases, leaving 19 bases between the germline ends. CDR1 SGHTA and CDR2 FQGNSA come from the germline V gene. The CDR3 runs to 14 residues. The CDR3 region has the DNA TGTGCCAGCAGGGAGGGAGGGTCCCTCGTCGAAGCTTTCTTT. It yields the protein CASREGGSLVEAFF. The complete variable domain, with remaining parts taken from reference TRBV7-2 and TRBJ1-1, reads GAGVSQSPSNKVTEKGKDVELRCDPISGHTALYWYRQSLGQGLEFLIYFQGNSAPDKSGLPSDRFSAERTGGSVSTLTIQRTQQEDSAVYLCASREGGSLVEAFFGQGTRLTVV.

This clonotype came up many times. The chain combines TRBV7-2 with TRBJ2-1, with 7 bases aligning to TRBD2. Germline CDR1 is SGHTA and CDR2 is FQGNSA. The CDR3 covers 16 residues. V was clipped by 1 base and J by 3 bases; unmatched bases: 6. This CDR3 is CASSLDPGGYYNEQFF. The CDR3 DNA follows: TGTGCCAGCAGCTTAGACCCCGGGGGGTACTACAATGAGCAGTTCTTC.

Only a few counts were recorded for this clonotype. The rearrangement uses TRBV28 and TRBJ1-2, with no clear D. CDR1 is MDHEN, CDR2 SYDVKM, per germline. Trimming cost V 3 bases and J 10 bases, with 18 bases left between them. The length of the CDR3 is 14 residues. The CDR3 reads CASSFGRSSLDYTF. CDR3 nucleotide sequence: TGTGCCAGCAGTTTTGGCAGGTCCTCCTTGGACTACACCTTC.

This clonotype was found many times. The genes are TRBV2 and TRBJ1-6; a possible D gene is TRBD1 (5 bases). V was trimmed by 7 bases and J by 9 bases, leaving 19 bases between them. There are 15 residues in the CDR3. Germline loops: CDR1 SNHLY, CDR2 FYNNEI. Written as DNA, the CDR3 is TGTGCCAGCATCACGGGGGAACTGCGGAGTTCACCCCTCCACTTT. Its protein is CASITGELRSSPLHF. The full variable domain, its missing parts supplied by reference TRBV2 and TRBJ1-6, is EPEVTQTPSHQVTQMGQEVILRCVPISNHLYFYWYRQILGQKVEFLVSFYNNEISEKSEIFDDQFSVERPDGSNFTLKIRSTKLEDSAMYFCASITGELRSSPLHFGNGTRLTVT.